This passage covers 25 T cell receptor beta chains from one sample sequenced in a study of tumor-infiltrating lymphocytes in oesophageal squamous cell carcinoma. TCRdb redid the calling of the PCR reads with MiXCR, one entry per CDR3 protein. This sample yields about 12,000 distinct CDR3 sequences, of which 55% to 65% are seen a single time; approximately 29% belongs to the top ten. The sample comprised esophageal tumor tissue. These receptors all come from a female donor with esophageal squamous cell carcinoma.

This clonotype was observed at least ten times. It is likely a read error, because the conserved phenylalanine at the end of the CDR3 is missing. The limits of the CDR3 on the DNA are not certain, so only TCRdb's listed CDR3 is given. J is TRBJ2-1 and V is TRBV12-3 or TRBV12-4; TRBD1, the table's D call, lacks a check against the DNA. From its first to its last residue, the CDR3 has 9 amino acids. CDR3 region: CATLTGIWG.

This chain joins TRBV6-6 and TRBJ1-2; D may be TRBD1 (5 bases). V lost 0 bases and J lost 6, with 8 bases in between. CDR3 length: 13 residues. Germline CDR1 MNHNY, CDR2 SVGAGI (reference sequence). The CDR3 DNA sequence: TGTGCCAGCAGTTACTCTGCAGGGAATGGCTACACCTTC. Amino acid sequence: CASSYSAGNGYTF.

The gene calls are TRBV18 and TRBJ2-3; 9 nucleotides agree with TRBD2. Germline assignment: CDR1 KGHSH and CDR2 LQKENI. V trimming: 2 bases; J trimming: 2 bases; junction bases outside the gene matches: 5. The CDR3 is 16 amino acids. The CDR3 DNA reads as TGTGCCAGCTCACCAACGGCTAGCGGGATCACAGATACGCAGTATTTT. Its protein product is CASSPTASGITDTQYF. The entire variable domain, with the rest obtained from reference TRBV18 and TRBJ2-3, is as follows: NAGVMQNPRHLVRRRGQEARLRCSPMKGHSHVYWYRQLPEEGLKFMVYLQKENIIDESGMPKERFSAEFPKEGPSILRIQQVVRGDSAAYFCASSPTASGITDTQYFGPGTRLTVL.

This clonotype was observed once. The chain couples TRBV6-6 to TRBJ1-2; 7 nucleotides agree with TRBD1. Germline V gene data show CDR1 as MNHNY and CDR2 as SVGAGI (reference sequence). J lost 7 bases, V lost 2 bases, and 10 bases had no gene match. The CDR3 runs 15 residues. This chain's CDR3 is CASSYVGRQGAGYTF. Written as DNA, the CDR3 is TGTGCCAGCAGTTACGTGGGGAGACAGGGCGCTGGCTACACCTTC.

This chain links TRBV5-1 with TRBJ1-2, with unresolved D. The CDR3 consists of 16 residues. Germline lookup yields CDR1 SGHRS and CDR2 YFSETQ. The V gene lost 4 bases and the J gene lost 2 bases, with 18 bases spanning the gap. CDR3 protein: CASSHVAGRLNYGYTF. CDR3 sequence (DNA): TGCGCCAGCAGCCACGTAGCCGGACGGTTGAACTATGGCTACACCTTC.

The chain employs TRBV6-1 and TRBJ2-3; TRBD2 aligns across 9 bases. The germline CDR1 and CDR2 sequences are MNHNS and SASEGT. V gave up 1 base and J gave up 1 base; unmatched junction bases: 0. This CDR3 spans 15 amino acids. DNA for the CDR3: TGTGCCAGCAGTGAAGTAGCGGGAGGCACAGATACGCAGTATTTT. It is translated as CASSEVAGGTDTQYF.

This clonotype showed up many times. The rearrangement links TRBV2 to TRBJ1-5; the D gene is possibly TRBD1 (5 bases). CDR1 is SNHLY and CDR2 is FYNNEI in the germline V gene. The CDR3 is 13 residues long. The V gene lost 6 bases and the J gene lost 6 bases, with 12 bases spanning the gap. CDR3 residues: CASSQGIFQPQHF. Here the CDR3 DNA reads TGTGCCAGCAGCCAGGGAATTTTTCAGCCCCAGCATTTT.

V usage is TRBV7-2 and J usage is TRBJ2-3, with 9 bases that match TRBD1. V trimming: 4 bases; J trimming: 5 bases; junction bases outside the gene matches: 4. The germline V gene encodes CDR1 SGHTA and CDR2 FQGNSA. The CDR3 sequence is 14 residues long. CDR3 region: CASSWGQGQDTQYF. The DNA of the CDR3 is TGTGCCAGCAGCTGGGGACAGGGTCAAGATACGCAGTATTTT.

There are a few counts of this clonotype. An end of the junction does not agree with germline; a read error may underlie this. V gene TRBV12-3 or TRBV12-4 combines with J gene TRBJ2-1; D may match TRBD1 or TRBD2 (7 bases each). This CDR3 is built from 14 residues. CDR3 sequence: CASTRGGVNSPLHF. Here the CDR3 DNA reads TGTGCCAGCACCAGGGGGGGTGTTAATTCACCCCTCCACTTC.

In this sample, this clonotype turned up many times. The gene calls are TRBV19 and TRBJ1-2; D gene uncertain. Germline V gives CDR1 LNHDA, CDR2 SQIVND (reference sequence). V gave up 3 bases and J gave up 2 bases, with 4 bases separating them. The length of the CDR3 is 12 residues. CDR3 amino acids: CASSMANYGYTF. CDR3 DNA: TGTGCCAGTAGTATGGCAAACTATGGCTACACCTTC.

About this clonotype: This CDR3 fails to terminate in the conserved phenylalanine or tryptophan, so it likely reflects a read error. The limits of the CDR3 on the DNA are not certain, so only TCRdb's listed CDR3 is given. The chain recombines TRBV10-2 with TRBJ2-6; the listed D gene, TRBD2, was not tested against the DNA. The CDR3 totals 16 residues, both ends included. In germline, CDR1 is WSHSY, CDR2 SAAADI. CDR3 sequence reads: CASSDSGTAYEQYFGN.

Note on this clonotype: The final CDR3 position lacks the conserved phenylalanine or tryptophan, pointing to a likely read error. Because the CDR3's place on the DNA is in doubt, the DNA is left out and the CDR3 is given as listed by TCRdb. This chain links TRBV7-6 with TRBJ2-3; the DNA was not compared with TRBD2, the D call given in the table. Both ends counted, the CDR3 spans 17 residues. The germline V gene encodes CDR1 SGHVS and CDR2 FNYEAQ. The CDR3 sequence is CASSRLDSPSYEQYFGN.

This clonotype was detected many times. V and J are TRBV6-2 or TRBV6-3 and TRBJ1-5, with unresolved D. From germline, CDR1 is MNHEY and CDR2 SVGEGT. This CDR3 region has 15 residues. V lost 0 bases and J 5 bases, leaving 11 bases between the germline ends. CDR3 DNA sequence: TGTGCCAGCAGTTACTCTTACAGTCGAGATCAGCCCCAGCATTTT. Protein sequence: CASSYSYSRDQPQHF.

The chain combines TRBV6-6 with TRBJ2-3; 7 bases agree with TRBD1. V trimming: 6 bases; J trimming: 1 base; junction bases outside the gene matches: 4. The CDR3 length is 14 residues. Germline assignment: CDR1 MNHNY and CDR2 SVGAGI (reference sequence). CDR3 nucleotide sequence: TGTGCCAGCAGCCACGGGACAGGCACAGATACGCAGTATTTT. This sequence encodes CASSHGTGTDTQYF.

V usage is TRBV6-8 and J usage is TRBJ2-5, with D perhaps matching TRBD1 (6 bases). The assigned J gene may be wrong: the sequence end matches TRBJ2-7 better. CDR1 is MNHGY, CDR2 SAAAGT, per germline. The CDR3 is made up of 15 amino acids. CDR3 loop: CASRGGAGVKNEQYF. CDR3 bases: TGTGCCAGCAGGGGTGGGGCAGGGGTGAAGAACGAGCAGTACTTC.

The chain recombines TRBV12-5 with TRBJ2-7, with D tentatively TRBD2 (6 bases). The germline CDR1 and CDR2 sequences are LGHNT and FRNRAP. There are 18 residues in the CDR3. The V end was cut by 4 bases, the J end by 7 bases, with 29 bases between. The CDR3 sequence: CASGSALADRVSYNEQYF. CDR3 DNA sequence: TGTGCTAGTGGTTCCGCCTTAGCGGACCGGGTCTCCTACAATGAGCAGTACTTC.

The CDR3 nucleotides read TGTGCCAGCAGCTTAGGGGCAGGCGTAGGTCACGGCATTCAGTACTTC. It yields the protein CASSLGAGVGHGIQYF. V is TRBV7-6 and J is TRBJ2-4; D gene uncertain. The germline gives CDR1 SGHVS, CDR2 FNYEAQ. Trimming took 1 base from V and 9 from J, leaving 19 bases between them. The CDR3 loop spans 16 amino acids.

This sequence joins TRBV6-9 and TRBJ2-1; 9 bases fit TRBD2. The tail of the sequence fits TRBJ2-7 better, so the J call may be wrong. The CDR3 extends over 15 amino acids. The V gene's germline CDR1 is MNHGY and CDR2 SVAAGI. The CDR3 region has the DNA TGTGCCAGCAGTTCACGGGGACTAGCCCACAATGAGCAGTACTTC. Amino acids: CASSSRGLAHNEQYF.

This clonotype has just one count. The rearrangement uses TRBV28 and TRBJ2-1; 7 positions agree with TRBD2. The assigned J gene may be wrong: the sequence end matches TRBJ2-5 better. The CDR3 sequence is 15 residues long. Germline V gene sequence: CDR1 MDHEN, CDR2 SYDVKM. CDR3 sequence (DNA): TGTGCCAGCAGTTCAAAGCGGGGACGACAAGAGACCCAGTACTTC. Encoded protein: CASSSKRGRQETQYF.

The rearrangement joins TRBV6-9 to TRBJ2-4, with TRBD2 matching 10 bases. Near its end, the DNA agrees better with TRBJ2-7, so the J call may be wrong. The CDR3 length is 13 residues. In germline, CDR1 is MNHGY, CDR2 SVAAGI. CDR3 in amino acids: CASTSGGVDEQYF. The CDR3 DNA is TGTGCCAGCACCAGCGGGGGGGTGGACGAGCAGTACTTC.

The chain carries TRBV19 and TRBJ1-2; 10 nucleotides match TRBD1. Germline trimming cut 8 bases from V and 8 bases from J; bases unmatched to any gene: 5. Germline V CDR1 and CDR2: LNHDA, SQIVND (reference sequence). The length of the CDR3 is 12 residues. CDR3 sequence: CASSTGGRGYTF. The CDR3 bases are TGTGCCAGTTCGACAGGGGGCAGGGGCTACACCTTC.

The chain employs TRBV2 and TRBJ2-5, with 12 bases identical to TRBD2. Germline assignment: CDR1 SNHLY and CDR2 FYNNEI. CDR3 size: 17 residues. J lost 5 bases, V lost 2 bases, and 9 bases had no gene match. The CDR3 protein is CASSESGRTSGKETQYF. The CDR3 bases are TGTGCCAGCAGTGAATCTGGCCGGACTAGCGGGAAGGAGACCCAGTACTTC.

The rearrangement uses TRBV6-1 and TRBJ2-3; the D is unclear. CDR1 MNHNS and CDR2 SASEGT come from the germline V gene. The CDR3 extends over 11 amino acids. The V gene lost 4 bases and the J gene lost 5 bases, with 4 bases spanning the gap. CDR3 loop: CASSVRDTQYF. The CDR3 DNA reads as TGTGCCAGCAGTGTGCGAGATACGCAGTATTTT.

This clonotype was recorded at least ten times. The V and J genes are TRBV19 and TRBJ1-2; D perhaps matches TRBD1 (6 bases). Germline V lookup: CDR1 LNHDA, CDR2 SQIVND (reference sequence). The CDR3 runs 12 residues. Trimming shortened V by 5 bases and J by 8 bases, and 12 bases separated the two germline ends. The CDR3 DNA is TGTGCCAGTAGTCCAGGGGTAGGAGGCTACACCTTC. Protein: CASSPGVGGYTF.

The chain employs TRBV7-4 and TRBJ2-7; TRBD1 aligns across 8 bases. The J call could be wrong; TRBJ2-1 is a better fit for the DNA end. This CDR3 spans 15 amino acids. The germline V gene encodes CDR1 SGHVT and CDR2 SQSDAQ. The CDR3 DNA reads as TGTGCCAGCAGCTTTCAGGGGGCGGGGAACAATGAGCAGTTCTTC. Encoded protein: CASSFQGAGNNEQFF.